Listed here is a single T cell receptor beta chain. What it recognizes is unknown. The data stem from a study of shared clonotypes between healthy human individuals. Trimming cost V 5 bases and J 1 base, with 14 bases left between them. The CDR3 runs 15 residues. CDR1 and CDR2 from the germline V gene are SGHTA and FQGTGA. The assay ran at deep level. Measured with immunoSEQ multiplex PCR; TCRdb has only the in-frame clones, and not every one. The repertoire holds roughly 700,000 clones, with approximately 74% as singletons. Notes on the study in general: Naive subsets usually exceeded memory subsets in estimated richness.

Material for sequencing was memory CD4+ T cells sorted from blood. As for subset: CD45RA-negative fraction. The receptor was isolated from a woman in her thirties in good health. V and J are TRBV7-3 and TRBJ1-1; D might be TRBD1 (6 bases). The CDR3 DNA follows: TGTGCCAGCAGCGCCGGGACAATGGAGAACACTGAAGCTTTCTTT. Translation gives CASSAGTMENTEAFF.